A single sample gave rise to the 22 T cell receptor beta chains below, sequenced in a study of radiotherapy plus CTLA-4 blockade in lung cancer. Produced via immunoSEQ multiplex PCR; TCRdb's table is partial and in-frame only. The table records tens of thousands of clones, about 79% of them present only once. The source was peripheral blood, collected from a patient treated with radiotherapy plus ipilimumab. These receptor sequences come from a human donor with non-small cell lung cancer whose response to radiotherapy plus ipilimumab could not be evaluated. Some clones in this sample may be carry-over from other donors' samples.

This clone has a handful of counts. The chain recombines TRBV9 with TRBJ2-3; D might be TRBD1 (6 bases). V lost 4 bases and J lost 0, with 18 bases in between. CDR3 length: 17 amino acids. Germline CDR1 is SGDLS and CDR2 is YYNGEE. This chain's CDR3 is CASSSKSWGTSTDTQYF. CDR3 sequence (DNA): TGTGCCAGCAGCAGCAAATCCTGGGGGACAAGCACAGATACGCAGTATTTT.

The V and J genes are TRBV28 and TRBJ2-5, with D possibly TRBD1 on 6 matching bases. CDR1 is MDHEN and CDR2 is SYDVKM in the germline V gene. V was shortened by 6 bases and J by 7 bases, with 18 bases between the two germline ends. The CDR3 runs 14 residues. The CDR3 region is CASRLTGLRGTQYF. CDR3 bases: TGTGCCAGCAGACTGACAGGCCTCCGAGGGACCCAGTACTTC.

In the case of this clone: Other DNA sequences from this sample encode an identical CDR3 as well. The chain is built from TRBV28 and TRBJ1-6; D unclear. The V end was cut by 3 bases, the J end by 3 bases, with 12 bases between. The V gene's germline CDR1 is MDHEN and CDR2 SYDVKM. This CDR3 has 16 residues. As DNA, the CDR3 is TGTGCCAGCAGTTTTGTGTCGTCAGGCTATAATTCACCCCTCCACTTT. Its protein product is CASSFVSSGYNSPLHF.

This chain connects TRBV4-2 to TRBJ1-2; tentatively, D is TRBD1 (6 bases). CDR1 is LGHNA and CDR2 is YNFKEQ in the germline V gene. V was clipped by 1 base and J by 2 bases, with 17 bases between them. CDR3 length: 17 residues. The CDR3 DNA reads TGTGCCAGCAGCCAAGCCCCCTCAGGGGCAAAAAACTATGGCTACACCTTC. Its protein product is CASSQAPSGAKNYGYTF.

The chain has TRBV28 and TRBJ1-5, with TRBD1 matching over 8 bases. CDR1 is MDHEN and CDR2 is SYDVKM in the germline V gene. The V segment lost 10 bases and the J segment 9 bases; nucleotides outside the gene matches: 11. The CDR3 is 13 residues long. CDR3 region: CATYRTGPLPQHF. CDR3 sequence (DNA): TGTGCCACCTACCGGACAGGGCCGTTGCCCCAGCATTTT.

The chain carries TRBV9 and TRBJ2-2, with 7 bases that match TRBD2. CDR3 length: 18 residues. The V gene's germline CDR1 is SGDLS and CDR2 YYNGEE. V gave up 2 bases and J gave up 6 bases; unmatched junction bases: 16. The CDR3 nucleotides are TGTGCCAGCAGCGTTAGCCCAAGAGAGGGGAGGGCAGCCGGGGAGCTGTTTTTT. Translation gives CASSVSPREGRAAGELFF.

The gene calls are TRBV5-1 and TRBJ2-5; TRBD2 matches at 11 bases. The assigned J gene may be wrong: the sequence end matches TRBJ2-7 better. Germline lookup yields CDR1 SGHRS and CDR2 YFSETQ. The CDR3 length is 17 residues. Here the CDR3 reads CASSPGTSGLLAYEQYF. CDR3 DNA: TGCGCCAGCAGCCCAGGGACTAGCGGACTCCTCGCCTACGAGCAGTACTTC.

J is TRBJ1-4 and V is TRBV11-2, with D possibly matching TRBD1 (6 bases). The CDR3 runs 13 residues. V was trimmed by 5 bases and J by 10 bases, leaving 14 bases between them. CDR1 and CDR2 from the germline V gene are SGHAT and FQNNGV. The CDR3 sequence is CASSTWTDAKLFF. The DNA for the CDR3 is TGTGCCAGCAGCACCTGGACAGACGCAAAACTGTTTTTT.

CDR3 DNA: TGTGCCAGTACGCCGGGGGGCGCGAACGCCTATGGCTACACCTTC. Protein: CASTPGGANAYGYTF. The chain is built from TRBV19 and TRBJ1-2; D is possibly TRBD1 (6 bases). The CDR3 covers 15 residues. V was pared by 7 bases and J by 4 bases, with 19 bases between. Germline CDR1 is LNHDA and CDR2 is SQIVND (reference sequence).

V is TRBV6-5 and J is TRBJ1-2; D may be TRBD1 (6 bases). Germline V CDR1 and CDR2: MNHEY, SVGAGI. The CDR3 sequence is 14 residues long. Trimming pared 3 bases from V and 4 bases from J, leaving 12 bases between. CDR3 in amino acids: CASSYGAGAYGYTF. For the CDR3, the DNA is TGTGCCAGCAGTTATGGGGCAGGGGCCTATGGCTACACCTTC.

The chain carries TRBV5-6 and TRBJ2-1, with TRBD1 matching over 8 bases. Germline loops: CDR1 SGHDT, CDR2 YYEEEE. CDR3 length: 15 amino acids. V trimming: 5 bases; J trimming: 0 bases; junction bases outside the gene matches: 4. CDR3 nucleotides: TGTGCCAGCAGACCCGGGACAGGCTCCTACAATGAGCAGTTCTTC. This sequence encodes CASRPGTGSYNEQFF.

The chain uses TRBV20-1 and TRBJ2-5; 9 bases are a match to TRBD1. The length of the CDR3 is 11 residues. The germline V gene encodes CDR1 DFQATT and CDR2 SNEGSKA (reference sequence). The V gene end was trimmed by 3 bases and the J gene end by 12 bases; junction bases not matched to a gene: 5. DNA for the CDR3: TGCAGTGCTAGGACAGGGGGAATGGAGTACTTC. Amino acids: CSARTGGMEYF.

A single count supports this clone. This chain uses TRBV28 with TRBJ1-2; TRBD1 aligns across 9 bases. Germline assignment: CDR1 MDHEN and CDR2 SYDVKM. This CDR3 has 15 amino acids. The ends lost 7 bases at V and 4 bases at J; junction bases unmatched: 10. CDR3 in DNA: TGTGCCAGCACTCTCGGCGGGACAGGGAGCTATGGCTACACCTTC. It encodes CASTLGGTGSYGYTF.

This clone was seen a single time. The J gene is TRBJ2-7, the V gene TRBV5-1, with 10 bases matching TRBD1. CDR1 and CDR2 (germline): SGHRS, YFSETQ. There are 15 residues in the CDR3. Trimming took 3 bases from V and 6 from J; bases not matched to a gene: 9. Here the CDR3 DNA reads TGCGCCAGCAGCTGGTTTGGACAGGGGGGTACCGAGCAGTACTTC. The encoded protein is CASSWFGQGGTEQYF.

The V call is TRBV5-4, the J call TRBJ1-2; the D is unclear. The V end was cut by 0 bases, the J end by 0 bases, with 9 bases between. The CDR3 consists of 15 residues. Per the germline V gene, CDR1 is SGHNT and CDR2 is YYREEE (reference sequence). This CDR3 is CASSLAGRANYGYTF. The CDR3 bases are TGTGCCAGCAGCTTGGCCGGGCGGGCTAACTATGGCTACACCTTC.

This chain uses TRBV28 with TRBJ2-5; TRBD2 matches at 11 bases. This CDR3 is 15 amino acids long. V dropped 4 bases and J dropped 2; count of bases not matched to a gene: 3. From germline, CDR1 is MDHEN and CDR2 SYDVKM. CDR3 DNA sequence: TGTGCCAGCAGTTCCCCTAGCGGGGGGCAAGAGACCCAGTACTTC. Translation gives CASSSPSGGQETQYF.

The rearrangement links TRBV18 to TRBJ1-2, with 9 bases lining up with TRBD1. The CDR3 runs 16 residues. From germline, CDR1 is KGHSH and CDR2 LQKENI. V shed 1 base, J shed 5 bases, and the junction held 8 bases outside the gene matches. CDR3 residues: CASSPQLPGQGYGYTF. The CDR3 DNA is TGTGCCAGCTCACCACAACTTCCGGGACAGGGATATGGCTACACCTTC.

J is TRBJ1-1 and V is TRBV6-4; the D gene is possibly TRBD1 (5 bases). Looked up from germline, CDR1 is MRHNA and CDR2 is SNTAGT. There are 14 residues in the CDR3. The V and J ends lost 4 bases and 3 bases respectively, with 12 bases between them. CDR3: CASSARVGYTEAFF. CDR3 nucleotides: TGTGCCAGCAGTGCCAGGGTGGGGTACACTGAAGCTTTCTTT.

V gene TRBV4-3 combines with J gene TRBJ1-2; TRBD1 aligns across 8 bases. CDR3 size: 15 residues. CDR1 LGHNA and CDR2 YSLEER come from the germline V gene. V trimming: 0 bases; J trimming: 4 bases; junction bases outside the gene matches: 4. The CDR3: CASSQEGQGAYGYTF. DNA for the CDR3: TGCGCCAGCAGCCAAGAGGGTCAGGGGGCCTATGGCTACACCTTC.

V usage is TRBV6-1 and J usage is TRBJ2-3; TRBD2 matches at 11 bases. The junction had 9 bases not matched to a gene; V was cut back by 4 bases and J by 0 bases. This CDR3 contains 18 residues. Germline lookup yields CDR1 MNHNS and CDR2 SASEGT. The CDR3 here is CASSVGLLAGESTDTQYF. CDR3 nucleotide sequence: TGTGCCAGCAGTGTAGGGTTACTAGCGGGGGAGAGCACAGATACGCAGTATTTT.

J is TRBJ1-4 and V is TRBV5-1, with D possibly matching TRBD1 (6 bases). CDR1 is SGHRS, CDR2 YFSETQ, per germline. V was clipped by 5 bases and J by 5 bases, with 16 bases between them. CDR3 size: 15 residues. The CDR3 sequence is CASRRRDTRNEKLFF. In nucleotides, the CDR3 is TGCGCCAGCAGGCGACGGGACACTAGGAATGAAAAACTGTTTTTT.

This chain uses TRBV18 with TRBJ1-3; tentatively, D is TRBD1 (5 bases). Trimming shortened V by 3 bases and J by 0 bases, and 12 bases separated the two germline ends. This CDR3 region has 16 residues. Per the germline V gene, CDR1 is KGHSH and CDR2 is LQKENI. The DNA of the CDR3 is TGTGCCAGCTCACCGACAGACCCTAGCTCTGGAAACACCATATATTTT. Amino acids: CASSPTDPSSGNTIYF.